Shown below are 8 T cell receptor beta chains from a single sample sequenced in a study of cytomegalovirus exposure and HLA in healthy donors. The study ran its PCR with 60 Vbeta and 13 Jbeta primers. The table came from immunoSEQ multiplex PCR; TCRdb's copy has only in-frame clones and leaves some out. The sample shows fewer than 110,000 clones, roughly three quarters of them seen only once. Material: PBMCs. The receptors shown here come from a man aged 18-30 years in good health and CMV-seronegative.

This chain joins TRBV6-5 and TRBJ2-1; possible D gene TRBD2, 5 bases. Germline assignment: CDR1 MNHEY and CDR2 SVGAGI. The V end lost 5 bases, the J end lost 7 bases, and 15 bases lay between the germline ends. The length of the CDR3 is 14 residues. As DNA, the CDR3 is TGTGCCAGCAGTACCCCATCGGGAACGAATGAGCAGTTCTTC. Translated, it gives CASSTPSGTNEQFF.

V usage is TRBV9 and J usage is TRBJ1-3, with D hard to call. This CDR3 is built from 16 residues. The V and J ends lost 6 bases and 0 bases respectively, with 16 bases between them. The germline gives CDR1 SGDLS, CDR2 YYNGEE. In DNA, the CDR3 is TGTGCCAGCACCAAGACTGCCAGTTTCTCTGGAAACACCATATATTTT. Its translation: CASTKTASFSGNTIYF.

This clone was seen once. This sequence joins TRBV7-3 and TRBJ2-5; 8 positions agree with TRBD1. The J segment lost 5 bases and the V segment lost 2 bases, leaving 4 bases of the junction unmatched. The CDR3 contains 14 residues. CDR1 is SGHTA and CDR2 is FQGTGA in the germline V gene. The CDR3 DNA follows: TGTGCCAGCAGCTTAGGGGACAGGCATGAGACCCAGTACTTC. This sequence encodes CASSLGDRHETQYF.

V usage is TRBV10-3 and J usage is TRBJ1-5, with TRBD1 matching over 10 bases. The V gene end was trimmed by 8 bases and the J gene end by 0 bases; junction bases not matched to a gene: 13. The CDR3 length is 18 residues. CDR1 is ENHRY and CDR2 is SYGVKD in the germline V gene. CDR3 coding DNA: TGTGCCATCGGGCGGGGGACAGGGGATTCGGATAGCAATCAGCCCCAGCATTTT. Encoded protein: CAIGRGTGDSDSNQPQHF.

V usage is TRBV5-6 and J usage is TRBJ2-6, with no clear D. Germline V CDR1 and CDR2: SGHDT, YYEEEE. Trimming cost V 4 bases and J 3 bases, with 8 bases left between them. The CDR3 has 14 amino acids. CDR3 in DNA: TGTGCCAGCAGCCAGGTTGGTGGGGCCAACGTCCTGACTTTC. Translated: CASSQVGGANVLTF.

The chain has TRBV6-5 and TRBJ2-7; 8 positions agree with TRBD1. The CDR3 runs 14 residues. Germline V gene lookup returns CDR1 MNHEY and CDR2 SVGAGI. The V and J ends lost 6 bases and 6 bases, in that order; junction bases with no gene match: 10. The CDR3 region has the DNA TGTGCCAGCAGACAGACAGGGGTTCAGCTCGAGCAGTACTTC. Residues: CASRQTGVQLEQYF.

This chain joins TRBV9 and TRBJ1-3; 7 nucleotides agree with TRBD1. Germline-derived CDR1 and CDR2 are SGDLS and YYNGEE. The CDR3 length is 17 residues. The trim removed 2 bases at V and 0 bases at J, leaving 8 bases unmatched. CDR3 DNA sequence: TGTGCCAGCAGCGTCAATCGGGACAGTCTCTCTGGAAACACCATATATTTT. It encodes CASSVNRDSLSGNTIYF. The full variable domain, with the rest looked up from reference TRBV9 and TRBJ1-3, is DSGVTQTPKHLITATGQRVTLRCSPRSGDLSVYWYQQSLDQGLQFLIQYYNGEERAKGNILERFSAQQFPDLHSELNLSSLELGDSALYFCASSVNRDSLSGNTIYFGEGSWLTVV.

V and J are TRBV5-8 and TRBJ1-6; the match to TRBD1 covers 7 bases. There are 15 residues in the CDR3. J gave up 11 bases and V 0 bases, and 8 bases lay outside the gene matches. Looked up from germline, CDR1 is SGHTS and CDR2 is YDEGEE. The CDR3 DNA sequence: TGTGCCAGCAGCTTGGTTGCAGGGGGGAAAGCACCCCTCCACTTT. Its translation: CASSLVAGGKAPLHF.